These 8 T cell receptor beta chains came from one sample sequenced in a study of T cells in Graves' hyperthyroidism and ophthalmopathy. The CDR3 regions of TCR beta were amplified from RNA transcripts. Primed by the HTBI set, a first-round RT-PCR was run on the TCR CDR3. From the multiplex PCR reads, TCRdb called clonotypes with MiXCR, one entry per CDR3 protein. The table shows 400,000 to 550,000 distinct CDR3 sequences, with roughly 14% occurring only once. The sequencing input was blood. These receptors originate from a young woman with Graves' hyperthyroidism.

This clonotype was picked up many times. V usage is TRBV24-1 and J usage is TRBJ2-7; TRBD1 matches 8 bases. Trimming cost V 2 bases and J 7 bases; bases outside gene matches: 6. CDR3 length: 14 residues. In germline, CDR1 is KGHDR, CDR2 SFDVKD. This CDR3 reads CATSDSGRGREQYF. The CDR3, as DNA: TGTGCCACCAGTGATTCGGGCAGGGGGCGAGAGCAGTACTTC.

In its sample, this clonotype was seen many times. J is TRBJ2-5 and V is TRBV7-2; D ambiguous. Deletions cut 3 bases from V and 2 bases from J, with 13 bases between. This CDR3 has 15 residues. CDR1 is SGHTA, CDR2 FQGNSA, per germline. The CDR3 here is CASSFFGLPQETQYF. The DNA for the CDR3 is TGTGCCAGCAGCTTTTTTGGTCTACCACAAGAGACCCAGTACTTC. Using reference TRBV7-2 and TRBJ2-5 for the parts outside the CDR3, the full variable domain is GAGVSQSPSNKVTEKGKDVELRCDPISGHTALYWYRQSLGQGLEFLIYFQGNSAPDKSGLPSDRFSAERTGGSVSTLTIQRTQQEDSAVYLCASSFFGLPQETQYFGPGTRLLVL.

This clonotype was detected ten times or more. The V call is TRBV12-3 or TRBV12-4, the J call TRBJ2-2, with 10 bases that match TRBD1. The CDR3 runs 18 residues. The junction had 11 bases not matched to a gene; V was cut back by 3 bases and J by 4 bases. CDR3 nucleotide sequence: TGTGCCAGCAGTTTCCCGACAGGGGGCAACCGAGGCACCGGGGAGCTGTTTTTT. It encodes CASSFPTGGNRGTGELFF.

In this sample, this clonotype turned up many times. The V call is TRBV29-1, the J call TRBJ1-1; no firm D call. Trimming took off 4 bases at V and 0 bases at J, with 6 bases between the two ends. In germline, CDR1 is SQVTM, CDR2 ANQGSEA. This CDR3 comprises 12 residues. The CDR3, as DNA: TGCAGCGTTGGGGCCATGAACACTGAAGCTTTCTTT. It translates to CSVGAMNTEAFF.

The chain employs TRBV6-1 and TRBJ2-7, with D perhaps matching TRBD2 (6 bases). This CDR3 is 13 amino acids long. The V end was cut by 6 bases, the J end by 4 bases, with 13 bases between. Germline loops: CDR1 MNHNS, CDR2 SASEGT. The CDR3 sequence: CASSRDSRYEQYV. CDR3 nucleotides: TGTGCCAGCAGCCGGGACTCCCGATACGAGCAGTACGTC.

V is TRBV30 and J is TRBJ1-2, with a weak D call TRBD1 (5 bases). V shed 4 bases and J shed 3 bases, with 9 bases lying between them. Per germline, CDR1 GTSNPN and CDR2 SVGIG (reference sequence). The CDR3 is 12 residues long. The CDR3 sequence is CAWNGGDYGYTF. The CDR3 DNA is TGTGCCTGGAATGGGGGGGACTATGGCTACACCTTC.

This clonotype came up many times. The chain couples TRBV4-1 to TRBJ1-6; perhaps TRBD1 as D (5 bases). Germline CDR1 reads MGHRA; CDR2 reads YSYEKL. V lost 0 bases and J lost 7, with 16 bases in between. The CDR3 runs 17 residues. CDR3 in amino acids: CASSQDFRTLGNSPLHF. Here the CDR3 DNA reads TGCGCCAGCAGCCAAGATTTTCGGACACTGGGCAATTCACCCCTCCACTTT.

This clonotype came up many times. Relative to the germline gene, one junction end is altered; a read error may explain this. The rearrangement uses TRBV10-3 and TRBJ1-1, with a possible D match to TRBD1 (5 bases). This CDR3 contains 13 residues. CDR1 and CDR2 from the germline V gene are ENHRY and SYGVKD. The CDR3 DNA follows: TGTGCCATCAGTGAGTCGGGGACGGCAAAATCTCTCTTT. This gives the protein CAISESGTAKSLF.